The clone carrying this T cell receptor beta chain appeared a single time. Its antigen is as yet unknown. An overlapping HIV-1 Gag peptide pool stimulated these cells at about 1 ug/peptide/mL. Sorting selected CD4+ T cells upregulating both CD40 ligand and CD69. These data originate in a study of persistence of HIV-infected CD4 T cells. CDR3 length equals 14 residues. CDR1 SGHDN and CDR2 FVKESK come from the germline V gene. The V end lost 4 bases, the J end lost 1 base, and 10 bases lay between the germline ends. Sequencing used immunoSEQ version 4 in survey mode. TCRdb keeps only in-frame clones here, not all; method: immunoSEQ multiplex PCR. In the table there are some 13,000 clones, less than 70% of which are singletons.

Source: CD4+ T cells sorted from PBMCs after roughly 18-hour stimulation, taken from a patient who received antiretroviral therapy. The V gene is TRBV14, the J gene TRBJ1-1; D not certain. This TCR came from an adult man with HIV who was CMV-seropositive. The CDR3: CASSRWDWNTEAFF. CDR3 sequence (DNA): TGTGCCAGCAGCCGATGGGATTGGAACACTGAAGCTTTCTTT.